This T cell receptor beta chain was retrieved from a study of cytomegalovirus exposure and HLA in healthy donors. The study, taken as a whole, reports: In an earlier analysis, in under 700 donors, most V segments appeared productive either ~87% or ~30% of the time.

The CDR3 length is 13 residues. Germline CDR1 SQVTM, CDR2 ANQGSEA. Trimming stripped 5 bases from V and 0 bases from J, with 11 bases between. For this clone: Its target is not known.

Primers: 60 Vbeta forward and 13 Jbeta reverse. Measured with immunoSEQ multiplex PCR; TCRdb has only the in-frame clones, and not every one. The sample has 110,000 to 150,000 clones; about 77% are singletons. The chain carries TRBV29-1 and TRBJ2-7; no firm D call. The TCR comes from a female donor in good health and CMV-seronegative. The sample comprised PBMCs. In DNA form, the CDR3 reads TGCAGCGTTCGTGGTCACAGCTCCTACGAGCAGTACTTC. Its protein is CSVRGHSSYEQYF.